Listed here are 4 T cell receptor beta chains from one sample, sequenced in a study of shared clonotypes between healthy human individuals. Some clones are missing from TCRdb's copy, which holds only in-frame ones; the method was immunoSEQ multiplex PCR. This table holds 950,000 to 1,300,000 clones, about 76% found once. Sequencing was done on a sample of memory CD4+ T cells sorted from blood. The sample's subset: CD45RA-negative fraction. The origin of the receptors is a man aged 18 to 29 in good health.

This clone has more than one count but fewer than ten. This chain links TRBV6-6 with TRBJ2-7; D call uncertain. CDR3 size: 11 residues. The V end lost 4 bases, the J end lost 6 bases, and 7 bases lay between the germline ends. Germline assignment: CDR1 MNHNY and CDR2 SVGAGI (reference sequence). The CDR3 nucleotides read TGTGCCAGCAGTTCACCGATCGAGCAGTACTTC. This gives the protein CASSSPIEQYF.

The V and J genes are TRBV5-4 and TRBJ2-5; D ambiguous. CDR1 and CDR2 (germline): SGHNT, YYREEE (reference sequence). The CDR3 length is 13 residues. The V end lost 1 base, the J end lost 7 bases, and 11 bases lay between the germline ends. CDR3 residues: CASSLTHLGTQYF. DNA for the CDR3: TGTGCCAGCAGCTTGACCCACCTTGGGACCCAGTACTTC.

The rearrangement joins TRBV7-9 to TRBJ2-2; D could derive from TRBD1 or TRBD2 (5 bases each). V dropped 1 base and J dropped 1 base, with 13 bases sitting between them. The CDR3 sequence is 17 residues long. In germline, CDR1 is SEHNR, CDR2 FQNEAQ (reference sequence). The DNA for the CDR3 is TGTGCCAGCAGCTTAGAGTTAGGGACGAGGAACACCGGGGAGCTGTTTTTT. It specifies CASSLELGTRNTGELFF.

The V and J genes are TRBV19 and TRBJ1-1; TRBD1 matches at 7 bases. This CDR3 region has 13 residues. The V gene's germline CDR1 is LNHDA and CDR2 SQIVND (reference sequence). After removal of 9 bases from V and 4 bases from J, the junction contained 8 bases not matched to a gene. The CDR3 bases are TGTGCCAGCGTTACAGGGGTGGGCACTGAAGCTTTCTTT. Encoded protein: CASVTGVGTEAFF.